One and the same sample provided the 21 T cell receptor beta chains below, sequenced in a study of radiation and T cells in renal cell carcinoma. This table comes from immunoSEQ multiplex PCR, and its TCRdb copy is limited to in-frame clones, with some not included. The table has around 64,000 clones, about three quarters seen once. The time point was: blood 4 weeks post-SBRT, at nephrectomy. Treatment meaning: 15 Gy SBRT to primary tumor, nephrectomy 4 weeks later. The specimen comprised blood, sampled from a patient whose treatment included radiotherapy and nephrectomy. Every receptor here comes from a man aged 55 to 70 with renal cell carcinoma.

The chain combines TRBV19 with TRBJ2-1, with D perhaps matching TRBD1 (6 bases). This CDR3 is 13 amino acids long. Germline CDR1 LNHDA, CDR2 SQIVND (reference sequence). Trimming pared 6 bases from V and 8 bases from J, leaving 14 bases between. The CDR3 is CASSPGDGYEQFF. The CDR3 DNA follows: TGTGCCAGTAGCCCAGGGGACGGGTATGAGCAGTTCTTC.

The gene calls are TRBV20-1 and TRBJ2-1; weak D call: TRBD1 (6 bases). Looked up from germline, CDR1 is DFQATT and CDR2 is SNEGSKA (reference sequence). The CDR3 contains 11 residues. V lost 3 bases to trimming and J lost 16 bases, with 16 bases between them. The CDR3, as DNA: TGCAGTGCTAGTAGGGCAGGGGTGATATTCTTC. Encoded protein: CSASRAGVIFF.

This chain links TRBV7-7 with TRBJ2-2; perhaps TRBD2 as D (6 bases). CDR3 size: 13 residues. The V end was cut by 0 bases, the J end by 7 bases, with 6 bases between. Germline lookup yields CDR1 SSHAT and CDR2 FNYEAQ (reference sequence). The CDR3 is CASSLAEGGELFF. The CDR3 DNA is TGTGCCAGCAGCTTAGCGGAGGGCGGGGAGCTGTTTTTT.

V gene TRBV4-2 combines with J gene TRBJ2-7, with 7 bases identical to TRBD2. Germline V gene lookup returns CDR1 LGHNA and CDR2 YNFKEQ. With V trimmed by 0 bases and J by 8 bases, 7 bases remained unmatched. The length of the CDR3 is 14 residues. As DNA, the CDR3 is TGTGCCAGCAGCCAAGATGGCGGGAGTAATAAGCAGTACGTC. Translation: CASSQDGGSNKQYV.

The chain employs TRBV19 and TRBJ2-2; D not certain. Trimming removed 4 bases from V and 4 bases from J, with 16 bases in between. Germline V gene sequence: CDR1 LNHDA, CDR2 SQIVND (reference sequence). The CDR3 extends over 16 amino acids. The CDR3 region is CASSTDTFSGTGELFF. As DNA, the CDR3 is TGTGCCAGTAGTACAGACACCTTTTCGGGCACCGGGGAGCTGTTTTTT.

This chain connects TRBV5-8 to TRBJ1-2; unclear D gene. The CDR3 covers 10 residues. V was clipped by 10 bases and J by 8 bases, with 12 bases between them. Germline V lookup: CDR1 SGHTS, CDR2 YDEGEE. DNA of the CDR3: TGTGCCCTCGCCATGGGAGGCTACACCTTC. Encoded protein: CALAMGGYTF.

The V gene is TRBV6-5, the J gene TRBJ1-2; D is uncertain. The CDR3 length is 15 residues. Germline V gene data show CDR1 as MNHEY and CDR2 as SVGAGI. The V and J ends lost 3 bases and 0 bases respectively, with 11 bases between them. The CDR3 spells CASSYRPGANYGYTF. CDR3 DNA sequence: TGTGCCAGCAGTTATCGGCCCGGGGCTAACTATGGCTACACCTTC.

V usage is TRBV19 and J usage is TRBJ2-1, with 11 bases identical to TRBD2. Unmatched junction bases numbered 6, after V lost 6 bases and J lost 2 bases. Germline assignment: CDR1 LNHDA and CDR2 SQIVND (reference sequence). CDR3 length: 16 amino acids. In DNA form, the CDR3 reads TGTGCCAGTAGACAGGTTAGCGGGAGGGCCTACAATGAGCAGTTCTTC. Amino acid sequence: CASRQVSGRAYNEQFF.

In this sample, this clone turned up once. The CDR3: CASRDWHGYTF. CDR3 DNA: TGTGCCAGCAGGGACTGGCACGGCTACACCTTC. The V and J genes are TRBV6-1 and TRBJ1-2; no reliable D call. The CDR3 has 11 amino acids. The germline CDR1 and CDR2 sequences are MNHNS and SASEGT. The germline V and J ends were trimmed by 6 bases and 8 bases, with 10 bases remaining between them.

J is TRBJ1-6 and V is TRBV30; 7 nucleotides align to TRBD1. The CDR3 covers 14 residues. Germline V gene sequence: CDR1 GTSNPN, CDR2 SVGIG (reference sequence). The V segment lost 1 base and the J segment 5 bases; nucleotides outside the gene matches: 2. In DNA, the CDR3 is TGTGCCTGGAGTGCCGGGACAGATAATTCACCCCTCCACTTT. The encoded protein is CAWSAGTDNSPLHF. The full variable domain, in which reference TRBV30 and TRBJ1-6 provide the parts outside the CDR3, is SQTIHQWPATLVQPVGSPLSLECTVEGTSNPNLYWYRQAAGRGLQLLFYSVGIGQISSEVPQNLSASRPQDRQFILSSKKLLLSDSGFYLCAWSAGTDNSPLHFGNGTRLTVT.

This chain connects TRBV10-1 to TRBJ2-3, with TRBD2 matching 9 bases. The CDR3 runs 19 residues. V was pared by 6 bases and J by 2 bases, with 18 bases of the junction left unmatched. Germline V gene sequence: CDR1 WNHNN, CDR2 SYGVQD (reference sequence). The CDR3 spells CASSDPRGDTSGYTDTQYF. The CDR3 coding sequence is TGCGCCAGCAGCGACCCAAGGGGGGATACTAGCGGGTACACAGATACGCAGTATTTT.

This rearrangement joins TRBV9 to TRBJ2-5; 12 bases align to TRBD2. The CDR3 is 16 amino acids. V lost 4 bases, J lost 4 bases, and 8 bases stayed unmatched. Germline values: CDR1 SGDLS, CDR2 YYNGEE. The CDR3 DNA is TGTGCCAGCAGCTCAGGGGGACTAGCGGGCCGAGAGACCCAGTACTTC. Its protein product is CASSSGGLAGRETQYF.

J is TRBJ2-7 and V is TRBV5-1, with 10 bases aligning to TRBD1. V was pared by 3 bases and J by 6 bases, with 9 bases of the junction left unmatched. The CDR3 sequence is 15 residues long. Germline V lookup: CDR1 SGHRS, CDR2 YFSETQ. The CDR3 region is CASSSIRDRGFEQYV. The CDR3 DNA sequence: TGCGCCAGCAGCTCGATCCGGGACAGGGGCTTCGAGCAGTACGTC.

This clone was observed a few times. The V and J genes are TRBV5-4 and TRBJ2-5; 8 bases line up with TRBD1. Looked up from germline, CDR1 is SGHNT and CDR2 is YYREEE (reference sequence). CDR3 length equals 17 residues. With 4 bases clipped from V and 3 bases from J, the junction kept 14 bases outside the gene matches. CDR3 sequence reads: CASSQDRAYLREETQYF. Written as DNA, the CDR3 is TGTGCCAGCAGCCAGGACAGGGCATACCTCAGGGAAGAGACCCAGTACTTC.

The chain recombines TRBV4-2 with TRBJ2-3; D gene unclear. This CDR3 spans 12 amino acids. The germline gives CDR1 LGHNA, CDR2 YNFKEQ. V lost 0 bases to trimming and J lost 5 bases, with 3 bases between them. CDR3 DNA: TGTGCCAGCAGCCAAGAGCAAGATACGCAGTATTTT. Its protein product is CASSQEQDTQYF.

This clone has only one observation. The V and J genes are TRBV10-3 and TRBJ2-2; D is possibly TRBD1 (6 bases). V dropped 4 bases and J dropped 1 base, with 19 bases sitting between them. The CDR3 covers 18 residues. The V gene's germline CDR1 is ENHRY and CDR2 SYGVKD. The CDR3 coding sequence is TGTGCCATCAGTGGCGGCGGATACAGGGTTGGGAACACCGGGGAGCTGTTTTTT. As protein: CAISGGGYRVGNTGELFF.

The chain links TRBV4-3 to TRBJ2-5, with 7 bases identical to TRBD1. The J segment lost 5 bases and the V segment lost 0 bases, leaving 3 bases of the junction unmatched. There are 14 residues in the CDR3. Germline V gene sequence: CDR1 LGHNA, CDR2 YSLEER. The CDR3 protein is CASSQDRGWETQYF. The CDR3 bases are TGCGCCAGCAGCCAAGACAGGGGGTGGGAGACCCAGTACTTC.

V is TRBV11-3 and J is TRBJ1-4; TRBD1 might be the D (5 bases). The V gene lost 3 bases and the J gene lost 11 bases, with 16 bases spanning the gap. The CDR3 is 14 amino acids. CDR1 is SGHNT, CDR2 YENEEA, per germline. The CDR3 nucleotides are TGTGCCAGCAGCTTTGAGGCGGGGGAGGAGAAACTGTTTTTT. Encoded protein: CASSFEAGEEKLFF. The complete variable domain, with remaining parts taken from reference TRBV11-3 and TRBJ1-4, reads EAGVVQSPRYKIIEKKQPVAFWCNPISGHNTLYWYLQNLGQGPELLIRYENEEAVDDSQLPKDRFSAERLKGVDSTLKIQPAELGDSAVYLCASSFEAGEEKLFFGSGTQLSVL.

This clone was recorded only once. The V call is TRBV6-1, the J call TRBJ2-1, with 11 bases that match TRBD2. CDR3 length equals 15 residues. Germline V gives CDR1 MNHNS, CDR2 SASEGT. J lost 6 bases, V lost 2 bases, and 3 bases had no gene match. CDR3 in amino acids: CASSEFSGGANEQFF. CDR3 DNA sequence: TGTGCCAGCAGTGAATTTAGCGGGGGGGCCAATGAGCAGTTCTTC.

The chain uses TRBV6-5 and TRBJ2-5; 9 positions match TRBD1. The CDR3 loop spans 16 amino acids. V trimming: 4 bases; J trimming: 5 bases; junction bases outside the gene matches: 11. Per germline, CDR1 MNHEY and CDR2 SVGAGI. The CDR3 nucleotides are TGTGCCAGCAGTTCCCCCGGGACAGGGTTTCTGGAGACCCAGTACTTC. This encodes CASSSPGTGFLETQYF.

There are a few counts of this clone. The chain couples TRBV6-6 to TRBJ2-1; D gene uncertain. Germline values: CDR1 MNHNY, CDR2 SVGAGI (reference sequence). The V and J ends lost 6 bases and 7 bases respectively, with 16 bases between them. The CDR3 length is 14 residues. CDR3 sequence: CASSNHEKSNEQFF. CDR3 DNA sequence: TGTGCCAGCAGCAACCATGAAAAAAGTAATGAGCAGTTCTTC.